This is a list of T cell receptor beta chains from one sample in a study of T cell changes during pregnancy in multiple sclerosis. Clones were sequenced by immunoSEQ multiplex PCR, and TCRdb holds only the in-frame ones, with some missing. The repertoire consists of tens of thousands of clones, with 75% to 95% occurring once and the leading ten covering about 0.4%. This sample comprised CD4+ T cells from peripheral blood mononuclear cells, obtained in the third trimester of pregnancy. The receptors derive from a female donor in good health, enrolled as a control in a pregnancy study. CDR3s include the opening cysteine and the closing phenylalanine or tryptophan. The D gene is left open where the match is weak. Expanded clones get a size class; other rows say once, few or many, or leave the size out.

NA | TRBJ2-1 | TRBD2 | TRBV6-5 | TGTGCCAGCAGGGCAACTAGCGAGACCTACAATGAGCAGTTCTTC | CASRATSETYNEQFF
NA | TRBJ1-4 | TRBD1 | TRBV14 | TGTGCCAGCAGCCAAGCTCAGGGGGAACTGTTTTTT | CASSQAQGELFF
NA | TRBJ2-3 | NA | TRBV11-3 | TGTGCCAGCAGCTTAGATTCCAATACGCAGTATTTT | CASSLDSNTQYF
NA | TRBJ1-6 | TRBD1 | TRBV27 | TGTGCCAGCAAGGGACAGCGTTCACCCCTCCACTTT | CASKGQRSPLHF
once | TRBJ2-2 | NA | TRBV7-8 | TGTGCCAGCAGCCTCACGAGGCAACTCACCGGGGAGCTGTTTTTT | CASSLTRQLTGELFF
NA | TRBJ1-2 | NA | TRBV28 | TGTGCCAGCAGTTCTGATGGCTACACCTTC | CASSSDGYTF
NA | TRBJ1-2 | NA | TRBV5-1 | TGCGCCAGCAGCGAACCGGGCTATGGCTACACCTTC | CASSEPGYGYTF
once | TRBJ2-7 | TRBD1 | TRBV7-2 | TGTGCCAGCAGCCAGTCCCGGGACAGTTACGAGCAGTACTTC | CASSQSRDSYEQYF
NA | TRBJ2-2 | NA | TRBV5-1 | TGCGCCAGCAGCTTGGGGACTGCCAACACCGGGGAGCTGTTTTTT | CASSLGTANTGELFF
NA | TRBJ2-3 | TRBD1 | TRBV25-1 | TGTGCCAGCAGTGAACATAGGGGGCGCGGGGATACGCAGTATTTT | CASSEHRGRGDTQYF
few | TRBJ1-1 | NA | TRBV4-2 | TGTGCCAGCAGCCAAGGGAAGCACAGCCTGAACACTGAAGCTTTCTTT | CASSQGKHSLNTEAFF
NA | TRBJ1-5 | TRBD1 | TRBV4-2 | TGTGCCAGCAGCCAAGGGGACAGGGAGGGCAATCAGCCCCAGCATTTT | CASSQGDREGNQPQHF
NA | TRBJ1-2 | NA | TRBV30 | TGTGCCTGGAAGACCCGGGTCTATGGCTACACCTTC | CAWKTRVYGYTF
NA | TRBJ1-6 | TRBD1 | TRBV6-5 | TGTGCCAGCAGTTATATGGACAGGGGCACCTCACCCCTCCACTTT | CASSYMDRGTSPLHF
NA | TRBJ2-6 | NA | TRBV7-8 | TGTGCCAGCAGCCCCCACTCTGGGGCCAACGTCCTGACTTTC | CASSPHSGANVLTF
NA | TRBJ2-2 | TRBD1 | TRBV6-6 | TGTGCCAGCAGGATGACAGGGCGTGACACCGGGGAGCTGTTTTTT | CASRMTGRDTGELFF
NA | TRBJ1-1 | NA | TRBV19 | TGTGCCAGTAGTATTCGGGCAGGGAAGACTGAAGCTTTCTTT | CASSIRAGKTEAFF
NA | TRBJ1-5 | NA | TRBV28 | TGTGCCAGCAGTCTTCAGGGAAGGTCCCGGCAGCCCCAGCATTTT | CASSLQGRSRQPQHF
NA | TRBJ1-5 | TRBD1 | TRBV7-8 | TGTGCCAGCAGCTTTTCCGGGACAGCCTTCATTAGCAATCAGCCCCAGCATTTT | CASSFSGTAFISNQPQHF
once | TRBJ1-5 | TRBD1 | TRBV19 | TGTGCCAGTACCCTCGACAGGGCGGTCAATCAGCCCCAGCATTTT | CASTLDRAVNQPQHF
NA | TRBJ2-5 | TRBD1 | TRBV19 | TGTGCCAGTAGTATTAGGGTTTCGGGGACAGGCGCCAAAGAGACCCAGTACTTC | CASSIRVSGTGAKETQYF
NA | TRBJ2-7 | TRBD2 | TRBV7-9 | TGTGCCAGCAGCGGCGGACTAGCGGGCTACGAGCAGTACTTC | CASSGGLAGYEQYF
once | TRBJ1-2 | TRBD1 | TRBV5-4 | TGTGCCAGCAGCGCCCCCAGGGGGGAGTCGGTCTATGGCTACACCTTC | CASSAPRGESVYGYTF
NA | TRBJ1-4 | NA | TRBV30 | TGTGCCTGGAGTACGGGGGGGCAAGGGGAAAAACTGTTTTTT | CAWSTGGQGEKLFF
NA | TRBJ2-3 | TRBD1 | TRBV7-7 | TGTGCTAGCAGCCCACGACAGGGGCACACAGATACGCAGTATTTT | CASSPRQGHTDTQYF
NA | TRBJ1-4 | TRBD1 | TRBV7-9 | TGTGCCAGCAGCTCGTCGACAGGGCGAAATGAAAAACTGTTTTTT | CASSSSTGRNEKLFF
once | TRBJ2-7 | TRBD1 | TRBV6-6 | TGTGCCAGCAGTGCATACGACAGGGGTATCAACGAGCAGTACTTC | CASSAYDRGINEQYF
NA | TRBJ1-5 | NA | TRBV7-9 | TGTGCCAGCAGCCATACAAGGGCGGGCCAGCCCCAGCATTTT | CASSHTRAGQPQHF
NA | TRBJ1-2 | TRBD1 | TRBV6-5 | TGTGCCAGCAGTTACTCCCGGACAGGGCTCTATGGCTACACCTTC | CASSYSRTGLYGYTF
once | TRBJ2-4 | NA | TRBV9 | TGTGCCAGCAGCGTAGACGAGGGAAACATTCAGTACTTC | CASSVDEGNIQYF
NA | TRBJ2-1 | TRBD2 | TRBV6-6 | TGTGCCAGCAGTACCCGCGGGGGTCTGGCCAATGAGCAGTTCTTC | CASSTRGGLANEQFF
NA | TRBJ2-1 | TRBD1 | TRBV6-5 | TGTGCCAGCAGCTCCGGGACAGGGGGCTACAATGAGCAGTTCTTC | CASSSGTGGYNEQFF
NA | TRBJ1-5 | TRBD1 | TRBV15 | TGTGCCACCGAGACAGGGGACCATTATAGCAATCAGCCCCAGCATTTT | CATETGDHYSNQPQHF
once | TRBJ1-2 | NA | TRBV5-1 | TGCGCCAGCAGCTTGGGGGCACAGAACTATGGCTACACCTTC | CASSLGAQNYGYTF
NA | TRBJ2-3 | NA | TRBV9 | TGTGCCAGCAGCGTAGGACCCCCGGGACTCAAAACGACTAGCACAGATACGCAGTATTTT | CASSVGPPGLKTTSTDTQYF
NA | TRBJ2-2 | TRBD2 | TRBV10-3 | TGTGCCATCAGTCGGACTAGCGGGGACACCGGGGAGCTGTTTTTT | CAISRTSGDTGELFF
NA | TRBJ2-1 | TRBD1 | TRBV19 | TGTGCCAGTAGGCCGGACAGGAGCTCCTACAATGAGCAGTTCTTC | CASRPDRSSYNEQFF
NA | TRBJ2-7 | TRBD1 | TRBV5-4 | TGTGCCAGCAGCCGACAGGGAATCACCTACGAGCAGTACTTC | CASSRQGITYEQYF
NA | TRBJ2-4 | NA | TRBV19 | TGTGCCAGTAGTATAGAGGGCCGGACACCAGAAAACATTCAGTACTTC | CASSIEGRTPENIQYF
once | TRBJ1-3 | NA | TRBV28 | TGTGCCAGCAGTTCCTACGGGTCTGGAAACACCATATATTTT | CASSSYGSGNTIYF